These 2 T cell receptor beta chains originate from one sample sequenced in a study of cytomegalovirus exposure and HLA in healthy donors. Libraries were prepared by immunoSEQ multiplex PCR; TCRdb keeps only in-frame clonotypes and omits some of them. The table shows 100,000 to 150,000 clones, with about 88% occurring only once. Sample: PBMCs. The receptors here all came from a woman aged 18-29 years in good health and CMV-seronegative.

V gene TRBV11-2 combines with J gene TRBJ1-5; 8 bases are a match to TRBD1. The trim removed 3 bases at V and 9 bases at J, leaving 4 bases unmatched. The germline V gene has CDR1 SGHAT and CDR2 FQNNGV. This CDR3 is built from 13 residues. The CDR3 region has the DNA TGTGCCAGCAGCTTGGACAGGGAGGCGCCCCAGCATTTT. Translating it yields CASSLDREAPQHF.

V gene TRBV27 combines with J gene TRBJ1-1; 12 bases line up with TRBD1. The CDR3 covers 14 residues. Trimming removed 7 bases from V and 11 bases from J; junction bases left unmatched: 11. From germline, CDR1 is MNHEY and CDR2 SMNVEV (reference sequence). The CDR3 loop is CASTGGGTGGFAFF. CDR3 DNA sequence: TGTGCCAGCACGGGCGGGGGGACAGGGGGCTTCGCTTTCTTT.